What follows are 17 T cell receptor beta chains derived from one specimen sequenced in a study of T cells after somatic rescue of genetic block. Assay used: immunoSEQ multiplex PCR; TCRdb lists only in-frame clones, some missing. The data show around 100,000 clones, under 95% seen once. The sequenced material came from peripheral blood mononuclear cells (PBMCs). Receptor source: a woman aged 18-29 years.

The chain has TRBV19 and TRBJ1-2; tentative D call: TRBD1 (6 bases). The V end lost 4 bases, the J end lost 7 bases, and 13 bases lay between the germline ends. CDR1 is LNHDA, CDR2 SQIVND, per germline (reference sequence). The CDR3 is 13 residues long. The DNA of the CDR3 is TGTGCCAGTAGTAGCGGGGGCTACATTGGCTACACCTTC. Residues: CASSSGGYIGYTF.

J is TRBJ2-1 and V is TRBV30; D unresolved. V was trimmed by 4 bases and J by 8 bases, leaving 12 bases between them. The CDR3 has 12 residues. CDR1 and CDR2 from the germline V gene are GTSNPN and SVGIG (reference sequence). The CDR3 bases are TGTGCCTGGAACGCAGGTGGTGATGAGCAGTTCTTC. It codes for CAWNAGGDEQFF.

V gene TRBV18 combines with J gene TRBJ2-3, with 9 bases identical to TRBD2. The V segment lost 3 bases and the J segment 2 bases; nucleotides outside the gene matches: 6. Germline CDR1 is KGHSH and CDR2 is LQKENI. The CDR3 runs 16 residues. The CDR3: CASSPFSGGATDTQYF. The CDR3 nucleotides are TGTGCCAGCTCACCGTTTAGCGGGGGAGCCACAGATACGCAGTATTTT. Using reference TRBV18 and TRBJ2-3 for the parts outside the CDR3, the full variable domain is NAGVMQNPRHLVRRRGQEARLRCSPMKGHSHVYWYRQLPEEGLKFMVYLQKENIIDESGMPKERFSAEFPKEGPSILRIQQVVRGDSAAYFCASSPFSGGATDTQYFGPGTRLTVL.

The chain combines TRBV5-6 with TRBJ2-7; D tentatively fits TRBD1 or TRBD2 (6 bases each). Germline CDR1 reads SGHDT; CDR2 reads YYEEEE. This CDR3 contains 17 residues. The V end was cut by 4 bases, the J end by 1 base, with 21 bases between. CDR3 coding DNA: TGTGCCAGCAGCCCGAGGGGGAGGCGGAGAGAATCCTACGAGCAGTACTTC. Its protein is CASSPRGRRRESYEQYF.

CDR3 nucleotide sequence: TGTGCCAGTAGTATCTTTAGCGGGGACTCCTACGAGCAGTACTTC. It is translated as CASSIFSGDSYEQYF. The chain combines TRBV19 with TRBJ2-7, with TRBD2 matching 8 bases. With 3 bases clipped from V and 0 bases from J, the junction kept 4 bases outside the gene matches. Germline assignment: CDR1 LNHDA and CDR2 SQIVND (reference sequence). The CDR3 is 15 amino acids. Filled out from reference TRBV19 and TRBJ2-7, the complete variable domain reads DGGITQSPKYLFRKEGQNVTLSCEQNLNHDAMYWYRQDPGQGLRLIYYSQIVNDFQKGDIAEGYSVSREKKESFPLTVTSAQKNPTAFYLCASSIFSGDSYEQYFGPGTRLTVT.

The gene calls are TRBV4-2 and TRBJ2-7; 7 bases agree with TRBD1. CDR3 length: 15 amino acids. In germline, CDR1 is LGHNA, CDR2 YNFKEQ. With V trimmed by 0 bases and J by 1 base, 3 bases remained unmatched. The CDR3 DNA reads as TGTGCCAGCAGCCAAGAGTCGGGACAGTCCTACGAGCAGTACTTC. Translating it yields CASSQESGQSYEQYF.

The genes are TRBV15 and TRBJ2-5; 8 bases are a match to TRBD2. V trimming: 4 bases; J trimming: 0 bases; junction bases outside the gene matches: 4. CDR3 length: 15 amino acids. Germline assignment: CDR1 LNHNV and CDR2 YYDKDF (reference sequence). CDR3 coding DNA: TGTGCCACCAGCAAAGGAGCGGGGGACCAAGAGACCCAGTACTTC. It codes for CATSKGAGDQETQYF.

The rearrangement joins TRBV30 to TRBJ1-1; D remains unclear. CDR1 is GTSNPN, CDR2 SVGIG, per germline (reference sequence). The CDR3 sequence is 14 residues long. Trimming removed 0 bases at V and 1 base at J, with 9 bases between. The CDR3 protein is CAWSVKGKNTEAFF. The CDR3 bases are TGTGCCTGGAGTGTAAAGGGAAAGAACACTGAAGCTTTCTTT.

This chain connects TRBV6-6 to TRBJ1-1; a weak D match, TRBD1 (6 bases). This CDR3 has 12 amino acids. CDR1 is MNHNY and CDR2 is SVGAGI in the germline V gene (reference sequence). The CDR3 sequence: CVTRGLETEAFF. The CDR3 nucleotides read TGTGTTACACGGGGGCTGGAGACTGAAGCTTTCTTT.

Points on this clone: Different DNA sequences within this sample yield the same CDR3. The chain joins TRBV4-1 to TRBJ1-1; D is uncertain. This CDR3 comprises 13 residues. In germline, CDR1 is MGHRA, CDR2 YSYEKL. V gave up 1 base and J gave up 1 base, with 4 bases separating them. The chain's CDR3 is CASSQVENTEAFF. The CDR3 DNA is TGCGCCAGCAGCCAAGTGGAGAACACTGAAGCTTTCTTT.

The CDR3 region is CASSQEEDANYEQYF. The CDR3 DNA reads as TGCGCCAGCAGCCAAGAAGAGGACGCCAACTACGAGCAGTACTTC. V gene TRBV4-3 combines with J gene TRBJ2-7, with unresolved D. CDR1 is LGHNA, CDR2 YSLEER, per germline. Trimming removed 0 bases from V and 3 bases from J, with 12 bases in between. This CDR3 is built from 15 residues.

The genes are TRBV7-2 and TRBJ2-6; D ambiguous. CDR3 length: 14 residues. The germline V gene has CDR1 SGHTA and CDR2 FQGNSA. V lost 1 base to trimming and J lost 0 bases, with 1 base between them. The CDR3 reads CASSLGSGANVLTF. CDR3 in DNA: TGTGCCAGCAGCTTAGGCTCTGGGGCCAACGTCCTGACTTTC. Based on the CDR3 plus reference TRBV7-2 and TRBJ2-6, the full variable domain is GAGVSQSPSNKVTEKGKDVELRCDPISGHTALYWYRQSLGQGLEFLIYFQGNSAPDKSGLPSDRFSAERTGGSVSTLTIQRTQQEDSAVYLCASSLGSGANVLTFGAGSRLTVL.

The chain recombines TRBV5-1 with TRBJ2-5; D is undetermined. CDR1 is SGHRS, CDR2 YFSETQ, per germline. The V gene lost 3 bases and the J gene lost 5 bases, with 17 bases spanning the gap. The CDR3 length is 15 residues. In DNA form, the CDR3 reads TGCGCCAGCAGCTCCCCCTTTGGATTCGGTGAGACCCAGTACTTC. This sequence encodes CASSSPFGFGETQYF.

V gene TRBV4-1 combines with J gene TRBJ1-3; possibly TRBD1 for D (5 bases). Germline V gives CDR1 MGHRA, CDR2 YSYEKL. Trimming took off 0 bases at V and 0 bases at J, with 15 bases between the two ends. The CDR3 has 18 amino acids. The CDR3 nucleotides read TGCGCCAGCAGCCAAGATCAGACGACAGTCCACTCTGGAAACACCATATATTTT. Translated: CASSQDQTTVHSGNTIYF.

V usage is TRBV7-8 and J usage is TRBJ2-5; D remains unclear. The CDR3 sequence is 13 residues long. Germline values: CDR1 SGHVS, CDR2 FQNEAQ. Trimming stripped 1 base from V and 0 bases from J, with 3 bases between. The CDR3 bases are TGTGCCAGCAGCTTAGGACACCAAGAGACCCAGTACTTC. It yields the protein CASSLGHQETQYF.

As DNA, the CDR3 is TGTGCCAGCAGCCCCGGGGCTGAAGCCAAAAACATTCAGTACTTC. Translating it yields CASSPGAEAKNIQYF. V gene TRBV9 combines with J gene TRBJ2-4; the D call may be TRBD1 or TRBD2 (5 bases each). Trimming took off 4 bases at V and 0 bases at J, with 11 bases between the two ends. Looked up from germline, CDR1 is SGDLS and CDR2 is YYNGEE. This CDR3 has 15 residues.

This clone was counted a single time. The chain carries TRBV4-1 and TRBJ2-5; D possibly corresponds to TRBD2 (5 bases). Gene TRBJ2-7 matches the end of the DNA better, so the J call may be wrong. Germline-derived CDR1 and CDR2 are MGHRA and YSYEKL. The CDR3 consists of 15 residues. The CDR3 here is CASSLPTTSPSEQYF. The CDR3 DNA is TGCGCCAGCAGCCTACCGACTACTTCCCCATCCGAGCAGTACTTC.